The rows below give T cell receptor beta chains drawn from one sample of a study of blood T cell repertoires in COVID-19. The table came from immunoSEQ multiplex PCR; TCRdb's copy has only in-frame clones and leaves some out. In the table there are tens of thousands of clones, roughly 88% of which are singletons. The material sequenced was peripheral blood. Receptors originate from a human donor in a cohort sampled during active COVID-19. Both conserved end residues are part of each CDR3. Clone size is given for some rows only: seen once, a few or many times, or a class if the clone is expanded.

V gene	J gene	clone size	CDR3 protein
TRBV11-2	TRBJ1-4	NA	CASSLTGVGANEKLFF
TRBV6-6	TRBJ1-2	NA	CASSLTIRDNGYTF
TRBV6-2/TRBV6-3	TRBJ1-6	NA	CASSSGSRPLHF
TRBV19	TRBJ1-1	NA	CASSIRGGGTGLNTEAFF
TRBV5-5	TRBJ2-1	NA	CASSFVNEQFF
TRBV10-3	TRBJ2-1	NA	CAISVSAGNNEQFF
TRBV5-5	TRBJ1-1	NA	CASSLQGNTEAFF
TRBV9	TRBJ2-7	NA	CASSHHRGGSTSYEQYF
TRBV4-1	TRBJ1-1	few	CASSQGQGAGETEAFF
TRBV9	TRBJ2-2	NA	CASSVGLAGASTGELFF
TRBV28	TRBJ1-2	NA	CASSLPRGGPSYGYTF
TRBV5-4	TRBJ1-5	NA	CASSPGGSNQPQHF
TRBV9	TRBJ1-2	NA	CASSEGSNYGYTF
TRBV6-5	TRBJ2-7	NA	CASSWGTGGYEQYF
TRBV5-4	TRBJ2-1	NA	CASTRVGDNEQFF
TRBV5-6	TRBJ2-5	NA	CASSSDLAWGGQETQYF